The 18 T cell receptor beta chains reported below all come from one sample, sequenced in a study of cytomegalovirus exposure and HLA in healthy donors. Amplification used 60 Vbeta primers and 13 Jbeta primers. Data came from immunoSEQ multiplex PCR; TCRdb stores just in-frame clones and leaves some out. In all, the sample yields approximately 190,000 clones. The material sequenced was PBMCs. These receptors all stem from a boy aged 5-17 years in good health and CMV-seronegative.

The chain is built from TRBV7-9 and TRBJ2-3; D is unresolved. This CDR3 region has 13 residues. The germline V gene has CDR1 SEHNR and CDR2 FQNEAQ (reference sequence). The V end was cut by 2 bases, the J end by 1 base, with 4 bases between. CDR3: CASSLQGTDTQYF. Written as DNA, the CDR3 is TGTGCCAGCAGCTTACAGGGCACAGATACGCAGTATTTT.

V is TRBV9 and J is TRBJ1-1; 7 bases fit TRBD1. V trimming: 4 bases; J trimming: 6 bases; junction bases outside the gene matches: 6. The CDR3 spans 13 residues. CDR1 is SGDLS, CDR2 YYNGEE, per germline. The CDR3 here is CASSPPGQPEAFF. In nucleotides, the CDR3 is TGTGCCAGCAGCCCCCCGGGACAGCCTGAAGCTTTCTTT.

The chain uses TRBV20-1 and TRBJ1-2; 8 positions match TRBD1. The germline CDR1 and CDR2 sequences are DFQATT and SNEGSKA (reference sequence). The CDR3 is 10 amino acids. J lost 8 bases, V lost 6 bases, and 2 bases had no gene match. The CDR3 region is CSARTGGYTF. CDR3 coding DNA: TGCAGTGCCCGGACAGGGGGCTACACCTTC.

The chain joins TRBV7-8 to TRBJ2-7; D is possibly TRBD1 (5 bases). The CDR3 has 14 residues. Germline loops: CDR1 SGHVS, CDR2 FQNEAQ. V was trimmed by 6 bases and J by 4 bases, leaving 16 bases between them. CDR3 in DNA: TGTGCCAGCAGTTCTCAGGGTTTGCAGTACGAGCAGTACTTC. Amino acid sequence: CASSSQGLQYEQYF.

V usage is TRBV30 and J usage is TRBJ2-3; 12 bases align to TRBD2. Germline assignment: CDR1 GTSNPN and CDR2 SVGIG (reference sequence). Losses at the gene ends were 7 bases for V and 6 bases for J; bases not matched to a gene: 11. The CDR3 extends over 15 amino acids. This CDR3 reads CASKWLAGGSDTQYF. The CDR3 DNA follows: TGTGCCTCGAAGTGGCTAGCGGGGGGGTCTGATACGCAGTATTTT.

The chain recombines TRBV6-5 with TRBJ2-3; TRBD2 agrees at 8 bases. V lost 5 bases, J lost 3 bases, and 7 bases stayed unmatched. CDR3 length: 15 amino acids. CDR1 is MNHEY and CDR2 is SVGAGI in the germline V gene. The CDR3 coding sequence is TGTGCCAGCAGTGGAAGACTAGCGAAGACAGATACGCAGTATTTT. The encoded protein is CASSGRLAKTDTQYF.

CDR3 sequence: CASSLDRAGANVLTF. CDR3 DNA: TGTGCCAGCAGCCTTGACAGGGCTGGGGCCAACGTCCTGACTTTC. The chain combines TRBV4-2 with TRBJ2-6, with 7 nucleotides matching TRBD1. With V trimmed by 4 bases and J by 2 bases, 2 bases remained unmatched. Germline-derived CDR1 and CDR2 are LGHNA and YNFKEQ. The CDR3 extends over 15 amino acids.

This rearrangement joins TRBV2 to TRBJ2-7, with 16 positions matching TRBD2. Germline V lookup: CDR1 SNHLY, CDR2 FYNNEI. The CDR3 contains 14 residues. J lost 3 bases, V lost 8 bases, and 1 base had no gene match. The CDR3 reads CASGTSGGDYEQYF. The DNA for the CDR3 is TGTGCCAGCGGGACTAGCGGGGGGGACTACGAGCAGTACTTC.

This sequence joins TRBV20-1 and TRBJ2-7; the D is unclear. Germline CDR1 is DFQATT and CDR2 is SNEGSKA (reference sequence). Trimming shortened V by 3 bases and J by 6 bases, and 9 bases separated the two germline ends. This CDR3 spans 11 amino acids. The CDR3 reads CSARVLREQYF. In DNA form, the CDR3 reads TGCAGTGCTAGGGTACTTCGCGAGCAGTACTTC.

The chain has TRBV14 and TRBJ1-2; D gene ambiguous. V was trimmed by 0 bases and J by 2 bases, leaving 19 bases between them. The germline gives CDR1 SGHDN, CDR2 FVKESK. This CDR3 has 18 residues. The CDR3 sequence is CASSQDGLGAQPNYGYTF. The CDR3 nucleotides are TGTGCCAGCAGCCAAGATGGTCTGGGAGCCCAACCCAACTATGGCTACACCTTC.

The J gene is TRBJ1-1, the V gene TRBV6-5; tentatively, D is TRBD1 (6 bases). The CDR3 has 15 amino acids. CDR1 is MNHEY, CDR2 SVGAGI, per germline. V lost 6 bases to trimming and J lost 2 bases, with 16 bases between them. The CDR3 sequence is CASRTLGTPNTEAFF. In nucleotides, the CDR3 is TGTGCCAGCAGAACCCTCGGGACACCTAACACTGAAGCTTTCTTT.

This sequence joins TRBV7-3 and TRBJ2-2; D gene unclear. Germline V gene sequence: CDR1 SGHTA, CDR2 FQGTGA. The CDR3 runs 12 residues. V lost 4 bases and J lost 6, with 6 bases in between. As DNA, the CDR3 is TGTGCCAGCAGCTCCCTATCCGGGGAGCTGTTTTTT. Translating gives CASSSLSGELFF.

The rearrangement uses TRBV2 and TRBJ2-5; perhaps TRBD2 as D (6 bases). V lost 8 bases to trimming and J lost 5 bases, with 12 bases between them. This CDR3 contains 12 residues. Germline assignment: CDR1 SNHLY and CDR2 FYNNEI. CDR3 sequence reads: CASQLASETQYF. CDR3 DNA sequence: TGTGCCAGCCAACTAGCTTCCGAGACCCAGTACTTC.

This chain connects TRBV19 to TRBJ1-1; D is unclear. Germline V lookup: CDR1 LNHDA, CDR2 SQIVND (reference sequence). Trimming left V 5 bases short and J 1 base short, with 8 bases between. CDR3 length equals 13 residues. In nucleotides, the CDR3 is TGTGCCAGTAGTTGGCAACAGAACACTGAAGCTTTCTTT. Protein: CASSWQQNTEAFF.

CDR3 DNA sequence: TGTGCCAGCAGTTACGGCCCCCGAATCCCTAGTGGCTACACCTTC. Translation gives CASSYGPRIPSGYTF. This chain joins TRBV6-6 and TRBJ1-2, with D uncertain. V dropped 2 bases and J dropped 7 bases, with 17 bases sitting between them. Germline V lookup: CDR1 MNHNY, CDR2 SVGAGI (reference sequence). The CDR3 extends over 15 amino acids.

The genes are TRBV9 and TRBJ2-1; the match to TRBD2 covers 11 bases. V was pared by 3 bases and J by 9 bases, with 14 bases of the junction left unmatched. The CDR3 sequence is 17 residues long. Germline assignment: CDR1 SGDLS and CDR2 YYNGEE. CDR3 in amino acids: CASSGITSGGHYGEQFF. The CDR3 nucleotides are TGTGCCAGCAGCGGAATCACTAGCGGGGGACATTACGGTGAGCAGTTCTTC. Based on the CDR3 plus reference TRBV9 and TRBJ2-1, the full variable domain is DSGVTQTPKHLITATGQRVTLRCSPRSGDLSVYWYQQSLDQGLQFLIQYYNGEERAKGNILERFSAQQFPDLHSELNLSSLELGDSALYFCASSGITSGGHYGEQFFGPGTRLTVL.

On this clone: Other DNA sequences from this sample encode an identical CDR3 as well. The chain is built from TRBV20-1 and TRBJ2-7, with D uncertain. Trimming pared 6 bases from V and 4 bases from J, leaving 10 bases between. CDR1 DFQATT and CDR2 SNEGSKA come from the germline V gene (reference sequence). This CDR3 has 11 amino acids. The CDR3: CSASPRYEQYF. The DNA of the CDR3 is TGCAGTGCCTCCCCGCGTTACGAGCAGTACTTC.

The V and J genes are TRBV20-1 and TRBJ1-2; D not certain. Germline loops: CDR1 DFQATT, CDR2 SNEGSKA (reference sequence). Trimming stripped 3 bases from V and 8 bases from J, with 4 bases between. The CDR3 length is 9 residues. DNA of the CDR3: TGCAGTGCTAGGGGCGGCTACACCTTC. It codes for CSARGGYTF.